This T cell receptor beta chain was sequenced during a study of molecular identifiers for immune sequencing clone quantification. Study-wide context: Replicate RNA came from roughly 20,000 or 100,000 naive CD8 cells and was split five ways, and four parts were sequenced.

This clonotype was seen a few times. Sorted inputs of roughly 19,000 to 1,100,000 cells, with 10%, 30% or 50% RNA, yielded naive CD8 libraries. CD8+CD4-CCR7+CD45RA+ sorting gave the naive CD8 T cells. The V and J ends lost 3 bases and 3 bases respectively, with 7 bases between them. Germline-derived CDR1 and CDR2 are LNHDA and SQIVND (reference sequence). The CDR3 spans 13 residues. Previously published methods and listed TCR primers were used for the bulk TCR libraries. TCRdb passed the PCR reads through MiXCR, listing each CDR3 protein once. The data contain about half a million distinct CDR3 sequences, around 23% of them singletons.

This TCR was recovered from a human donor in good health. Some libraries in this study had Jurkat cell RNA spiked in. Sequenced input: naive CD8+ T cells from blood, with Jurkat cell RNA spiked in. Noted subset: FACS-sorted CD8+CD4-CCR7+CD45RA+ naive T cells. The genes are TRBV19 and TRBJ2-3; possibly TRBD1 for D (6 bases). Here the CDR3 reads CASSIQGTDTQYF. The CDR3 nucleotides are TGTGCCAGTAGTATCCAGGGGACAGATACGCAGTATTTT.